This TCR gamma chain was sequenced for a study of intestinal T cells in coeliac disease (dated by TCRdb to 2018 to 2020). Looking at the study overall: In the TRG cohort, coeliac patients were much younger than controls, with a mean age of 16.0 years compared with 45 to 70 years. A second, larger TCR-gamma (TRG) cohort included duodenal biopsies from approximately 36 coeliac disease patients and roughly 23 non-coeliac controls. The TCR-delta (TRD) cohort included duodenal biopsies from some eleven coeliac disease patients and some eleven non-coeliac controls.

Libraries were built with multiplex PCR. Instrument on record: Ion Torrent PGM. The LymphoTrack kit, which has primers carrying Illumina adapters, was used to amplify TRG repertoires from approximately 210 ng of biopsy DNA. TRG amplicons were purified using AMPure XP beads, were quantified on a 2100 Bioanalyzer, and were pooled equimolarly. An Ion PGM instrument was used to sequence the TRG libraries. Per the source publication's procedure: FastX removed reads in which more than 10% of nucleotides fell below the per-patient third-quartile quality score. Alignment of reads was performed with IMGT/HighV-QUEST so that V, D and J genes were assigned, CDR3 regions were identified and functionality was assessed. Sequences were converted to amino acids, and every sequence predicted to be non-functional was removed. CDR3s were split into kmers with and without positional annotation, PCA was performed on kmer frequencies, and samples were clustered using all 1023 combinations of PCs 1-10. Classification was validated by leave-one-out cross-validation, re-optimising parameters on the remaining samples each time. Shannon diversity was computed with the vegan R package from repeated random subsamples equal to the lowest read count. TCRdb reprocessed the public reads with the caller CATT; rows with the same DNA were merged afterwards. These V and J calls rely on TCRdb rather than the paper's analysis. Counted in this sample were about 500 gamma-chain clones; about half of them appeared once. Of the sample, less than 60% falls within the top ten clones.

Findings and caveats that apply to the study as a whole: FFPE-derived DNA was found to be relatively degraded, and loss of a proportion of TCR sequences in each sample was likely caused by this degradation. There was no way to tell repeated CDR3 amino acid sequences apart from PCR duplicates. All 20 or so biopsies in training were correctly classified by TRD kmer-based clustering, and a leave-one-out accuracy of roughly 90% was reported. Coeliac and control groups differed significantly in age, although an age-split analysis did not yield significant classification. TRG clustering correctly classified 51 of 54 biopsies (approximately 94%), with a reported leave-one-out accuracy of roughly 90%.

Counted from cysteine to phenylalanine, this CDR3 has 13 amino acids. The only DNA kept is the CDR3, 39 bases in frame from the first base. For CDR1 and CDR2, the germline V gene lists VENAVY and YDSYNSRV. For each case, genomic DNA was isolated from ten 5-um FFPE scrolls with the QIAamp DNA FFPE tissue kit. Classification of coeliac disease based on the TCR repertoire was tested using fully anonymised formalin-fixed paraffin-embedded duodenal biopsies that were surplus to diagnostic needs. Controls had no clinical or histological suspicion of coeliac disease and underwent upper endoscopy for reflux, dyspepsia or gastritis. This clone has only a few counts. The target of this receptor is not known. TCRdb pairs this DNA with a much larger clone's protein that differs at residue 2, likely a read error; the protein shown was translated from the DNA.

Sequences were obtained from a duodenal biopsy. The sequence is built from TRGV8 and TRGJP1. The TCR sequence derives from a human donor who served as a control with a normal duodenal biopsy, not a healthy volunteer. Read as DNA, the sequence is TGTACCACCTGGGATACCACTGGTTGGTTCAAGATATTT. Its protein is CTTWDTTGWFKIF.